The source of this T cell receptor (beta chain) is a study of molecular identifiers for immune sequencing clone quantification. In preparing bulk TCR libraries, previously described methods and listed TCR primers were used. TCRdb reanalysed the PCR reads using MiXCR and keeps one entry per CDR3 protein. The sample carries around 460,000 distinct CDR3 sequences, about a quarter recorded once. Study-level points and caveats: For highly expanded clones, sizes could be underestimated when identical TCR molecules share a barcode.

The germline V gene has CDR1 SGDLS and CDR2 YYNGEE. The CDR3 covers 14 residues. The V end was cut by 3 bases, the J end by 8 bases, with 17 bases between. Source material for naive CD8 libraries was roughly 20,000 to 1,100,000 sorted cells, with 10%, 30% or 50% RNA. CD8+CD4-CCR7+CD45RA+ sorting gave the naive CD8 T cells. This clonotype was detected only once. Antigen: not known. Sequencing was performed on naive CD8+ T cells from blood, with Jurkat cell RNA spiked in. As to subset: FACS-sorted CD8+CD4-CCR7+CD45RA+ naive T cells. This TCR derives from a human donor in good health. Some libraries in this study had Jurkat cell RNA spiked in. The chain employs TRBV9 and TRBJ1-1; D is ambiguous. CDR3 residues: CASSGSSLGGEAFF. The CDR3 nucleotides read TGTGCCAGCAGCGGATCATCGTTGGGAGGGGAAGCTTTCTTT.